This TCR beta chain was captured by sequencing in a study of cytomegalovirus exposure and HLA in healthy donors listed by TCRdb under 2017. The study in broad terms: An earlier analysis of fewer than 750 of the donors reported 276 Gb of sequence data and 117 million unique TCR beta sequences obtained from about 200 million T cells. Typing coverage varied by locus: roughly 620-640 donors for A, B, C, DRB1 and DQB1; approximately 500 for DQA1; more than 600 for DPA1; some 470 for DPB1. Of the roughly 430 genotyped donors, approximately 83% fell in the genetic ancestry cluster associated with self-reported Caucasian donors. An early release covering roughly 640 HLA-typed donors comprised around 300 gigabases of sequencing data and tens of millions of unique TCR sequences. To study patterns of TCR occurrence, a later analysis re-analyzed previously published TCR beta repertoires from 700 or so donors and added high-resolution HLA genotyping. A later genetic analysis used genome-wide SNP genotypes for about three fifths of the roughly 700 donors, treating that subset as a discovery cohort. Five DR-DQ haplotypes were treated as single units for association and clustering because of strong linkage in the cohort. Rather than using new phenotypic data, the later analysis identified candidate immune exposures from TCR beta sequences and from how often those sequences occurred across donors. In an earlier analysis of 587 of the donors, high-throughput TCR beta sequencing was used to judge whether each TCR beta V gene segment behaved as functional or pseudogenic. To predict cytomegalovirus infection status, the study combined high-throughput TCR immunosequencing, statistical association of individual TCRs with disease status, and machine learning. All discovery cohort repertoires had been generated on a single sequencing platform. The T cell repertoires of some 670 subjects were profiled by immunosequencing and related to cytomegalovirus serostatus. Along with the roughly 700-subject first cohort, a separate validation cohort of over a hundred different subjects was used. The study aimed to test whether signatures of past pathogen exposure could be identified by cataloging public T cell receptors. Both class I and class II loci were covered by HLA typing, at four-digit resolution. On average, over 200,000 unique TCR beta nucleotide sequences were sequenced per donor among several hundred genotyped donors of the cohort, with 15% to 20% of those sequences being non-productive. Donor age, sex, ethnicity and CMV serostatus were compiled alongside the repertoire data.

Library preparation was by the immunoSEQ multiplex PCR assay. For the multiplex PCR, a mixture combining 60 forward primers for TCR Vbeta segments and 13 reverse primers for TCR Jbeta segments was used. A multiplex PCR assay on genomic DNA amplified the CDR3 region of rearranged TCR beta genes. On the Illumina HiSeq System, the amplified TCR beta libraries were sequenced as 87-base-pair reads. The paper's processing steps were these. In a later analysis, about 80 million unique TCR beta chains were counted across the roughly 700 repertoires, and around 11 million of these chains were shared by at least two donors. Raw reads were error-corrected and collapsed into unique sequences by a nearest-neighbor algorithm in which closely related sequences were merged to remove PCR and sequencing errors. V, D and J gene segments were assigned by aligning CDR3 sequences to IMGT reference sequences. Each retained sequence needed at least a six-nucleotide match to both a V gene segment and a J gene segment. A rearrangement was called productive if the CDR3 had no stop codons and remained in frame with V and J, and every other rearrangement was called non-productive. Following IMGT convention, CDR3 was defined as the stretch from the second conserved V-encoded cysteine to the conserved J-encoded phenylalanine. The earlier analysis of 500 to 600 of the donors excluded sequences that lacked an unambiguous match to a single V gene segment. In an earlier analysis of about 590 of the donors, a V segment was called functional when productive rearrangements were above 56.7%, and segregating when the standard deviation between donors exceeded 5%. A statistical classification framework was built to diagnose cytomegalovirus status from the catalog of TCR beta chain sequences. V and J gene assignment, in a later analysis, came from comparing TCR nucleotide sequences with IMGT/GENE-DB human TR gene sequences. In a later analysis, CDR3 sequences and most-parsimonious VDJ recombination scenarios were assigned using the TCRdist pipeline. In a later analysis, each TCR beta chain was defined by its CDR3 amino acid sequence together with its V-gene family, and reads without a unique V-gene family were excluded. A later analysis removed 550 to 700 highly shared, low-generation-probability nucleotide sequences to deal with suspected cross-contamination and a sequencing artifact. In a later analysis, a clonal expansion index for each public chain was calculated from normalized within-repertoire ranks of inferred template counts. A later analysis computed generation probabilities with a VDJ recombination model fitted to out-of-frame rearrangements, and checked the results against IGoR. A later analysis scored TCR-TCR, TCR-HLA and TCR-CMV co-occurrence with hypergeometric tests, applying a repertoire-size bias correction to TCR pairs. In a later analysis, false discovery rates were estimated by permuting HLA or CMV assignments 20 times. A later analysis grouped co-occurring TCRs with DBSCAN, adding TCRdist sequence similarity when clustering within HLA-allele-positive subsets. For co-occurrence clustering, repertoires with fewer than 30,000 or more than 120,000 public chains were excluded, along with roughly 5 repertoires with anomalous nucleotide sharing. The immuneACCESS repertoire file appears here via TCRdb, limited to in-frame rearrangements. These files lack a portion of the clones; in checked studies, under half of the deficit traces to unresolved V genes, and the cause of the others is not known. D and trimming come from the DNA, and the V and J calls and clone size come from that table. The sample contains 79,000 or so clones, over 60% of them found a single time. The top ten constitute about 16% of the sample.

Overall results and qualifications from the work: A cluster of highly shared sequence variants was judged likely to represent a technical artifact of the sequencing pipeline. In vitro tests confirmed that a few of the cytomegalovirus-associated TCR beta chains recognize cytomegalovirus antigens. In an earlier analysis of some 500 of the donors, most TCR beta V segments appeared in productive rearrangements about 87% or about 30% of the time, broadly matching IMGT annotations. A later analysis reported that several top co-occurrence clusters appeared linked to parvovirus B19, influenza, CMV and Epstein-Barr virus. At a false discovery rate of 0.05, a later analysis linked under 20,000 TCR beta sequences to specific HLA alleles. Because some donors lacked HLA typing at each locus, the association tests relied only on the typed subset. Strong co-occurrence of HLA alleles, especially DR and DQ, made assigning TCR associations to individual alleles difficult. The classifier was reported to diagnose cytomegalovirus status with high specificity and sensitivity in both the original and validation cohorts. In a later analysis, most CMV-associated TCR beta chains were found to appear HLA-restricted, with HLA associations seemingly driven largely by CMV exposure. The cohort was sequenced for TCR beta chains only, and without alpha or paired-chain data the features that could be detected were limited. Roughly uniform sequencing depth across donors was assumed in presence/absence analyses, although this assumption may not hold. In a later analysis, TCR association rates were found to vary across HLA loci, with the most associated TCRs seen for DRB1 alleles and the fewest for HLA-C alleles. Compared with the roughly 700-donor mean, donors in an Asian-associated ancestry cluster had fewer N-insertions in productive TCRs, according to a later genetic analysis. Across donors, most TCR sequences were observed very rarely, whereas some public TCRs were present in many individuals. Correlated functional status among segregating V segments might reflect linkage disequilibrium, but an unknown experimental factor could not be ruled out. In the study, some 160 TCR beta chains were listed as associated with cytomegalovirus. Because counts were too low, some 17 rarely observed V segments, including chromosome 9 orphons, were excluded from the earlier analysis of 500 to 700 of the donors. Some IMGT-functional V segments, including TRBV6-2 and TRBV6-3, could not be distinguished by the 87-base-pair reads and were therefore excluded. In a later analysis, HLA-associated TCR beta chains showed more clonal expansion and lower generation probabilities than non-associated chains that were equally common. A later genetic analysis associated a missense DCLRE1C variant with V-gene and J-gene trimming of TCR beta chains, and an independent cohort replicated the association. The only immune exposure information available for the cohort was CMV serostatus. A further reported finding was that TCR beta sequences accurately predicted the HLA-A and HLA-B alleles for most subjects in the first cohort. It was suggested by the authors that the approach could potentially be generalized to other disease states and immunological phenotypes.

The cohort consisted of 600 to 750 healthy bone marrow donors. At the time of sampling, every cohort member was nominally healthy, though immune exposures that went unrecorded were likely present. The donor tested CMV seropositive and was one of the 289 seropositive cohort members. Every donor gave a peripheral blood sample, and the peripheral blood mononuclear cells from that sample were used for TCR beta sequencing. Genomic DNA extraction from the blood cell samples was performed with the Qiagen DNeasy Blood Extraction Kit. With regard to this clone: Which antigen it targets is not known. No base quality information exists; no much larger clone differs at one position.

At the junction V is shortened by 3 bases and J by 6 bases; bases outside the gene matches: 5. The germline V gene sets CDR1 to LGHNT and CDR2 to FRNRAP. The CDR3 starts with the cysteine, ends with the phenylalanine, and has 16 residues. The retained sequence is limited to the CDR3, 48 bases, with the frame set at the first base. The TCR sequence derives from a woman aged 40 to 55 in good health and CMV-seropositive. Sequencing input: PBMCs. The rearrangement joined TRBV12-5 to TRBJ1-6; TRBD1 matches 10 bases in the middle. The sequenced DNA is TGTGCTAGTGGTTTCACCGGGACAGGGGTTAATTCACCCCTCCACTTT. The resulting protein is CASGFTGTGVNSPLHF.